This TCR beta chain came from a study of long-term antiretroviral therapy in people with HIV. The run of the v3.0 immunoSEQ assay was at survey level. Sequencing used immunoSEQ multiplex PCR; TCRdb keeps in-frame clones, though not all of them. This sample has about 50,000 clones, with around 84% found just once. This CDR3 spans 16 amino acids. CDR1 and CDR2 (germline): SGHDT, YYEEEE. J lost 6 bases, V lost 3 bases, and 12 bases had no gene match. The chain is built from TRBV5-6 and TRBJ2-1; TRBD1 aligns across 7 bases. This TCR was recovered from a woman between 18 and 30 years old with HIV. The sample was unsorted PBMCs, taken 0.8 years after starting antiretroviral therapy. CDR3 amino acids: CASSSSLGGQVNEQFF. The CDR3 DNA is TGTGCCAGCAGCTCTTCCCTTGGAGGACAGGTCAATGAGCAGTTCTTC.